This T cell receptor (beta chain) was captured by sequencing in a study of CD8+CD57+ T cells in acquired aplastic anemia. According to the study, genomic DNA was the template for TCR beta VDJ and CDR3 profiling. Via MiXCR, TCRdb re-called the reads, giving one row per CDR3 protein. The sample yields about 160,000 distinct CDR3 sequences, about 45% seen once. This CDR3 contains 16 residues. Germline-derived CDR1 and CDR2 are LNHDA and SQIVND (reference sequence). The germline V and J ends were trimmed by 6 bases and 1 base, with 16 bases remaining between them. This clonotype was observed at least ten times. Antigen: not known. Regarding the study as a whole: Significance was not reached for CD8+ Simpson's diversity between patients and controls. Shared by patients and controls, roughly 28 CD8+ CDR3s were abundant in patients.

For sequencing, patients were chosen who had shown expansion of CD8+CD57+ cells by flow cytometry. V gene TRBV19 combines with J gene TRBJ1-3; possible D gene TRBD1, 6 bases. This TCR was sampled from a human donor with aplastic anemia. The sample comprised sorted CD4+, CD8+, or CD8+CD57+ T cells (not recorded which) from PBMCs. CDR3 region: CASSPTGRPSGNTIYF. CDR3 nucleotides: TGTGCCAGTAGCCCCACAGGGCGGCCGTCTGGAAACACCATATATTTT.